The 21 T cell receptor delta chains listed next were all sequenced from one sample in a study of Vδ1+ human thymocytes. No antigen is known for these receptors. RNA was extracted from the cells and then reverse transcribed. Pooled V-gene forward primers with one constant-region reverse primer generated the CDR3 amplicons by multiplex PCR. TCRdb reran clone calling via CATT on the multiplex PCR reads. This table has roughly 50,000 delta-chain clones, around 15% appearing once. Study results and limitations: In the thymus, TRG and TRD repertoires looked highly polyclonal with Gaussian CDR3 lengths.

Sequencing was done on a sample of Vdelta1+ gamma-delta thymocytes from the thymus. Subset defined: FACS-sorted CD3+ TCRalphabeta- TCRVdelta1+ TCRVdelta2- thymocytes. Source of these receptors: a boy less than two years old who had congenital heart surgery.

The rearrangement links TRDV1 to TRDJ1; TRDD3 agrees at 10 bases. The CDR3 contains 20 residues. The germline gives CDR1 TSWWSYY, CDR2 QGS. Trimming removed 1 base from V and 2 bases from J; junction bases left unmatched: 16. This CDR3 is CALGEPEGGYGKGTTDKLIF. The CDR3 nucleotides read TGTGCTCTTGGGGAACCCGAGGGGGGATACGGGAAGGGGACTACCGATAAACTCATCTTT.

The V call is TRDV1, the J call TRDJ1; D may be TRDD2 (6 bases). Germline CDR1 TSWWSYY, CDR2 QGS. The V gene lost 3 bases and the J gene lost 6 bases, with 23 bases spanning the gap. The CDR3 consists of 17 residues. The CDR3 reads CALGDRARSYSLNKLIF. DNA of the CDR3: TGTGCTCTTGGGGACCGCGCGAGGTCCTACTCCCTCAATAAACTCATCTTT.

In its sample, this clone was seen a few times. This sequence joins TRDV1 and TRDJ1; D may be TRDD2 (5 bases). Trimming took off 5 bases at V and 3 bases at J, with 19 bases between the two ends. This CDR3 has 16 amino acids. Germline V gene sequence: CDR1 TSWWSYY, CDR2 QGS. In nucleotides, the CDR3 is TGTGCTCTTGGGCGTGAACTTCCGGTAGGCGCCGATAAACTCATCTTT. This encodes CALGRELPVGADKLIF.

This clone came up a few times. The rearrangement joins TRDV1 to TRDJ1; 7 bases match TRDD2. V was pared by 3 bases and J by 0 bases, with 16 bases of the junction left unmatched. Germline V lookup: CDR1 TSWWSYY, CDR2 QGS. The CDR3 extends over 19 amino acids. In DNA form, the CDR3 reads TGTGCTCTTGGGGAGAGGCCTTCCTTCCTCTATTTGTACACCGATAAACTCATCTTT. Translating it yields CALGERPSFLYLYTDKLIF.

This clone turned up a few times. The chain uses TRDV1 and TRDJ1; TRDD3 aligns across 7 bases. CDR1 is TSWWSYY, CDR2 QGS, per germline. The CDR3 loop spans 20 amino acids. Trimming took 4 bases from V and 0 from J; bases not matched to a gene: 20. The CDR3 coding sequence is TGTGCTCTTGGGGTCCTGCCCCGTCTGTACTGGGGATTTTACACCGATAAACTCATCTTT. Translating it yields CALGVLPRLYWGFYTDKLIF.

This clone appeared a few times. The chain has TRDV1 and TRDJ2; 12 bases line up with TRDD3. This CDR3 is built from 18 residues. Germline V gene lookup returns CDR1 TSWWSYY and CDR2 QGS. Trimming at V came to 6 bases and at J to 1 base, leaving 9 bases not matched to a gene. Written as DNA, the CDR3 is TGTGCTCTTGGAGCCGGGCTGGGGGATACGCTTTTGACAGCACAACTCTTCTTT. Residues: CALGAGLGDTLLTAQLFF.

The chain links TRDV1 to TRDJ1; 7 nucleotides align to TRDD3. J was trimmed by 0 bases and V by 3 bases; bases with no gene match: 13. The CDR3 covers 18 residues. CDR1 and CDR2 from the germline V gene are TSWWSYY and QGS. For the CDR3, the DNA is TGTGCTCTTGGGGATAAGGGGTACTGGGGCTCGTACACCGATAAACTCATCTTT. Translated, it gives CALGDKGYWGSYTDKLIF.

The V gene is TRDV2, the J gene TRDJ1; TRDD3 agrees at 9 bases. V shed 1 base, J shed 4 bases, and the junction held 18 bases outside the gene matches. CDR1 is GEAIGNYY, CDR2 EKD, per germline. This CDR3 is 19 amino acids long. This CDR3 is CACDTRAMGMGDIGDKLIF. In DNA form, the CDR3 reads TGTGCCTGTGACACGAGGGCAATGGGAATGGGGGATATCGGCGATAAACTCATCTTT.

The chain couples TRDV1 to TRDJ1; unclear D gene. Germline CDR1 TSWWSYY, CDR2 QGS. This CDR3 has 17 amino acids. The V and J ends lost 1 base and 0 bases respectively, with 15 bases between them. In DNA form, the CDR3 reads TGTGCTCTTGGGGAACGGACCCTCCAACGGTACACCGATAAACTCATCTTT. Protein: CALGERTLQRYTDKLIF.

Only one count was recorded for this clone. The J gene corresponds to TRDJ1; a V gene call is absent. This CDR3 comprises 11 residues. The CDR3 sequence is CASEYTDKLIF. As DNA, the CDR3 is TGTGCCTCTGAGTACACCGATAAACTCATCTTT.

The chain recombines TRDV1 with TRDJ1; 10 bases are shared with TRDD3. The CDR3 covers 17 residues. Trimming at V came to 2 bases and at J to 2 bases, leaving 8 bases not matched to a gene. Per germline, CDR1 TSWWSYY and CDR2 QGS. CDR3 loop: CALGESLLGDRTDKLIF. As DNA, the CDR3 is TGTGCTCTTGGGGAAAGCCTACTGGGGGATCGTACCGATAAACTCATCTTT.

The V call is TRDV1, the J call TRDJ1; tentatively, D is TRDD3 (6 bases). Germline lookup yields CDR1 TSWWSYY and CDR2 QGS. CDR3 size: 21 residues. Trimming stripped 2 bases from V and 2 bases from J, with 30 bases between. The CDR3 loop reads CALGEGNLLVLGDRGTDKLIF. In DNA form, the CDR3 reads TGTGCTCTTGGGGAAGGTAACCTCCTCGTACTGGGAGATAGGGGGACCGATAAACTCATCTTT.

The rearrangement uses TRDV3 and TRDJ1; 7 nucleotides align to TRDD3. The CDR3 consists of 15 residues. Germline V gene data show CDR1 as TVYSNPD and CDR2 as GDNSRS (reference sequence). CDR3 nucleotides: TGTGCTCATTATCCCGGGCCACTGGGGTACGATAAACTCATCTTT. Its protein product is CAHYPGPLGYDKLIF.

The chain combines TRDV1 with TRDJ1, with D perhaps TRDD2 (9 bases). CDR1 TSWWSYY and CDR2 QGS come from the germline V gene. The V end lost 2 bases, the J end lost 0 bases, and 37 bases lay between the germline ends. CDR3 length: 24 residues. DNA of the CDR3: TGTGCTCTTGGGGAAGTACTACCTTCCTACCCATACTGGGGGGAGCCGCCGTACACCGATAAACTCATCTTT. Its translation: CALGEVLPSYPYWGEPPYTDKLIF.

This clone was detected many times. V is TRDV2 and J is TRDJ1; TRDD3 matches 10 bases. The junction had 4 bases not matched to a gene; V was cut back by 1 base and J by 0 bases. The CDR3 runs 16 residues. Germline-derived CDR1 and CDR2 are GEAIGNYY and EKD. This CDR3 reads CACDTLGDKDTDKLIF. CDR3 coding DNA: TGTGCCTGTGACACGCTGGGGGATAAGGACACCGATAAACTCATCTTT.

This clone has only a few counts. This sequence joins TRDV1 and TRDJ1; 10 positions match TRDD3. V lost 1 base to trimming and J lost 2 bases; unmatched junction nucleotides: 22. Per the germline V gene, CDR1 is TSWWSYY and CDR2 is QGS. The CDR3 length is 22 residues. The CDR3 spells CALGEPLNYALGDIPQTDKLIF. The CDR3 DNA reads as TGTGCTCTTGGGGAACCACTTAACTACGCCCTGGGGGATATCCCTCAGACCGATAAACTCATCTTT.

V usage is TRDV1 and J usage is TRDJ1; 7 nucleotides align to TRDD3. The CDR3 runs 16 residues. V dropped 2 bases and J dropped 3; count of bases not matched to a gene: 9. The germline V gene encodes CDR1 TSWWSYY and CDR2 QGS. CDR3 DNA sequence: TGTGCTCTTGGGGAAGAGATCCGTACTGGGGCCGATAAACTCATCTTT. This sequence encodes CALGEEIRTGADKLIF.

The chain combines TRDV1 with TRDJ1; 9 bases are a match to TRDD3. With V trimmed by 2 bases and J by 0 bases, 13 bases remained unmatched. The germline gives CDR1 TSWWSYY, CDR2 QGS. The CDR3 covers 19 residues. CDR3 in amino acids: CALGEGLRYGDTYTDKLIF. The CDR3 coding sequence is TGTGCTCTTGGGGAAGGGCTTCGATATGGGGATACGTACACCGATAAACTCATCTTT.

V is TRDV1 and J is TRDJ1; either TRDD2 or TRDD3 may supply D (5 bases each). Trimming pared 1 base from V and 2 bases from J, leaving 32 bases between. The length of the CDR3 is 22 residues. Germline V gives CDR1 TSWWSYY, CDR2 QGS. CDR3 nucleotides: TGTGCTCTTGGGGAACCGAGGGGTTCCTCAGTTTCATTGGGGAGGATTACCGATAAACTCATCTTT. Protein product: CALGEPRGSSVSLGRITDKLIF.

The rearrangement links TRDV1 to TRDJ1; unclear D gene. CDR1 and CDR2 (germline): TSWWSYY, QGS. V lost 4 bases to trimming and J lost 2 bases, with 11 bases between them. The CDR3 length is 14 residues. The CDR3 here is CALGGLAPTDKLIF. In nucleotides, the CDR3 is TGTGCTCTTGGGGGGTTGGCGCCTACCGATAAACTCATCTTT.

The chain combines TRDV1 with TRDJ1; D remains unclear. Deletions cut 5 bases from V and 4 bases from J, with 35 bases between. The CDR3 runs to 21 residues. Germline V CDR1 and CDR2: TSWWSYY, QGS. The CDR3 loop reads CALGPSLRSLSREGTNDKLIF. The CDR3 DNA follows: TGTGCTCTTGGGCCTAGTCTACGGAGCCTATCGCGGGAGGGAACGAACGATAAACTCATCTTT.